This passage covers 2 T cell receptor beta chains from one sample sequenced in a study of memory CD4+ T cells and cytomegalovirus serostatus. Produced via immunoSEQ multiplex PCR; TCRdb's table is partial and in-frame only. The sample has about 53,000 clones, about 81% seen once. Single viable CD3+CD4+CD8-CD45RO+ cells were sorted as the memory CD4+ T cells. The material sequenced was memory CD4+ T cells from blood. The origin of the receptors is an adult in good health and CMV-seronegative.

The V call is TRBV6-4, the J call TRBJ2-7, with 8 positions matching TRBD2. The ends lost 10 bases at V and 0 bases at J; junction bases unmatched: 14. Germline lookup yields CDR1 MRHNA and CDR2 SNTAGT. The CDR3 spans 16 residues. CDR3 bases: TGTGCCACCCACCCCAGCGGGAGTGATTCCTCCTACGAGCAGTACTTC. This sequence encodes CATHPSGSDSSYEQYF.

The V and J genes are TRBV14 and TRBJ1-3; TRBD1 is a possible D gene (5 bases). Deletions cut 4 bases from V and 11 bases from J, with 21 bases between. CDR1 is SGHDN and CDR2 is FVKESK in the germline V gene. This CDR3 has 15 amino acids. This chain's CDR3 is CASSRRDSRGDPIYF. For the CDR3, the DNA is TGTGCCAGCAGCCGACGGGACTCGAGGGGTGATCCCATATATTTT.